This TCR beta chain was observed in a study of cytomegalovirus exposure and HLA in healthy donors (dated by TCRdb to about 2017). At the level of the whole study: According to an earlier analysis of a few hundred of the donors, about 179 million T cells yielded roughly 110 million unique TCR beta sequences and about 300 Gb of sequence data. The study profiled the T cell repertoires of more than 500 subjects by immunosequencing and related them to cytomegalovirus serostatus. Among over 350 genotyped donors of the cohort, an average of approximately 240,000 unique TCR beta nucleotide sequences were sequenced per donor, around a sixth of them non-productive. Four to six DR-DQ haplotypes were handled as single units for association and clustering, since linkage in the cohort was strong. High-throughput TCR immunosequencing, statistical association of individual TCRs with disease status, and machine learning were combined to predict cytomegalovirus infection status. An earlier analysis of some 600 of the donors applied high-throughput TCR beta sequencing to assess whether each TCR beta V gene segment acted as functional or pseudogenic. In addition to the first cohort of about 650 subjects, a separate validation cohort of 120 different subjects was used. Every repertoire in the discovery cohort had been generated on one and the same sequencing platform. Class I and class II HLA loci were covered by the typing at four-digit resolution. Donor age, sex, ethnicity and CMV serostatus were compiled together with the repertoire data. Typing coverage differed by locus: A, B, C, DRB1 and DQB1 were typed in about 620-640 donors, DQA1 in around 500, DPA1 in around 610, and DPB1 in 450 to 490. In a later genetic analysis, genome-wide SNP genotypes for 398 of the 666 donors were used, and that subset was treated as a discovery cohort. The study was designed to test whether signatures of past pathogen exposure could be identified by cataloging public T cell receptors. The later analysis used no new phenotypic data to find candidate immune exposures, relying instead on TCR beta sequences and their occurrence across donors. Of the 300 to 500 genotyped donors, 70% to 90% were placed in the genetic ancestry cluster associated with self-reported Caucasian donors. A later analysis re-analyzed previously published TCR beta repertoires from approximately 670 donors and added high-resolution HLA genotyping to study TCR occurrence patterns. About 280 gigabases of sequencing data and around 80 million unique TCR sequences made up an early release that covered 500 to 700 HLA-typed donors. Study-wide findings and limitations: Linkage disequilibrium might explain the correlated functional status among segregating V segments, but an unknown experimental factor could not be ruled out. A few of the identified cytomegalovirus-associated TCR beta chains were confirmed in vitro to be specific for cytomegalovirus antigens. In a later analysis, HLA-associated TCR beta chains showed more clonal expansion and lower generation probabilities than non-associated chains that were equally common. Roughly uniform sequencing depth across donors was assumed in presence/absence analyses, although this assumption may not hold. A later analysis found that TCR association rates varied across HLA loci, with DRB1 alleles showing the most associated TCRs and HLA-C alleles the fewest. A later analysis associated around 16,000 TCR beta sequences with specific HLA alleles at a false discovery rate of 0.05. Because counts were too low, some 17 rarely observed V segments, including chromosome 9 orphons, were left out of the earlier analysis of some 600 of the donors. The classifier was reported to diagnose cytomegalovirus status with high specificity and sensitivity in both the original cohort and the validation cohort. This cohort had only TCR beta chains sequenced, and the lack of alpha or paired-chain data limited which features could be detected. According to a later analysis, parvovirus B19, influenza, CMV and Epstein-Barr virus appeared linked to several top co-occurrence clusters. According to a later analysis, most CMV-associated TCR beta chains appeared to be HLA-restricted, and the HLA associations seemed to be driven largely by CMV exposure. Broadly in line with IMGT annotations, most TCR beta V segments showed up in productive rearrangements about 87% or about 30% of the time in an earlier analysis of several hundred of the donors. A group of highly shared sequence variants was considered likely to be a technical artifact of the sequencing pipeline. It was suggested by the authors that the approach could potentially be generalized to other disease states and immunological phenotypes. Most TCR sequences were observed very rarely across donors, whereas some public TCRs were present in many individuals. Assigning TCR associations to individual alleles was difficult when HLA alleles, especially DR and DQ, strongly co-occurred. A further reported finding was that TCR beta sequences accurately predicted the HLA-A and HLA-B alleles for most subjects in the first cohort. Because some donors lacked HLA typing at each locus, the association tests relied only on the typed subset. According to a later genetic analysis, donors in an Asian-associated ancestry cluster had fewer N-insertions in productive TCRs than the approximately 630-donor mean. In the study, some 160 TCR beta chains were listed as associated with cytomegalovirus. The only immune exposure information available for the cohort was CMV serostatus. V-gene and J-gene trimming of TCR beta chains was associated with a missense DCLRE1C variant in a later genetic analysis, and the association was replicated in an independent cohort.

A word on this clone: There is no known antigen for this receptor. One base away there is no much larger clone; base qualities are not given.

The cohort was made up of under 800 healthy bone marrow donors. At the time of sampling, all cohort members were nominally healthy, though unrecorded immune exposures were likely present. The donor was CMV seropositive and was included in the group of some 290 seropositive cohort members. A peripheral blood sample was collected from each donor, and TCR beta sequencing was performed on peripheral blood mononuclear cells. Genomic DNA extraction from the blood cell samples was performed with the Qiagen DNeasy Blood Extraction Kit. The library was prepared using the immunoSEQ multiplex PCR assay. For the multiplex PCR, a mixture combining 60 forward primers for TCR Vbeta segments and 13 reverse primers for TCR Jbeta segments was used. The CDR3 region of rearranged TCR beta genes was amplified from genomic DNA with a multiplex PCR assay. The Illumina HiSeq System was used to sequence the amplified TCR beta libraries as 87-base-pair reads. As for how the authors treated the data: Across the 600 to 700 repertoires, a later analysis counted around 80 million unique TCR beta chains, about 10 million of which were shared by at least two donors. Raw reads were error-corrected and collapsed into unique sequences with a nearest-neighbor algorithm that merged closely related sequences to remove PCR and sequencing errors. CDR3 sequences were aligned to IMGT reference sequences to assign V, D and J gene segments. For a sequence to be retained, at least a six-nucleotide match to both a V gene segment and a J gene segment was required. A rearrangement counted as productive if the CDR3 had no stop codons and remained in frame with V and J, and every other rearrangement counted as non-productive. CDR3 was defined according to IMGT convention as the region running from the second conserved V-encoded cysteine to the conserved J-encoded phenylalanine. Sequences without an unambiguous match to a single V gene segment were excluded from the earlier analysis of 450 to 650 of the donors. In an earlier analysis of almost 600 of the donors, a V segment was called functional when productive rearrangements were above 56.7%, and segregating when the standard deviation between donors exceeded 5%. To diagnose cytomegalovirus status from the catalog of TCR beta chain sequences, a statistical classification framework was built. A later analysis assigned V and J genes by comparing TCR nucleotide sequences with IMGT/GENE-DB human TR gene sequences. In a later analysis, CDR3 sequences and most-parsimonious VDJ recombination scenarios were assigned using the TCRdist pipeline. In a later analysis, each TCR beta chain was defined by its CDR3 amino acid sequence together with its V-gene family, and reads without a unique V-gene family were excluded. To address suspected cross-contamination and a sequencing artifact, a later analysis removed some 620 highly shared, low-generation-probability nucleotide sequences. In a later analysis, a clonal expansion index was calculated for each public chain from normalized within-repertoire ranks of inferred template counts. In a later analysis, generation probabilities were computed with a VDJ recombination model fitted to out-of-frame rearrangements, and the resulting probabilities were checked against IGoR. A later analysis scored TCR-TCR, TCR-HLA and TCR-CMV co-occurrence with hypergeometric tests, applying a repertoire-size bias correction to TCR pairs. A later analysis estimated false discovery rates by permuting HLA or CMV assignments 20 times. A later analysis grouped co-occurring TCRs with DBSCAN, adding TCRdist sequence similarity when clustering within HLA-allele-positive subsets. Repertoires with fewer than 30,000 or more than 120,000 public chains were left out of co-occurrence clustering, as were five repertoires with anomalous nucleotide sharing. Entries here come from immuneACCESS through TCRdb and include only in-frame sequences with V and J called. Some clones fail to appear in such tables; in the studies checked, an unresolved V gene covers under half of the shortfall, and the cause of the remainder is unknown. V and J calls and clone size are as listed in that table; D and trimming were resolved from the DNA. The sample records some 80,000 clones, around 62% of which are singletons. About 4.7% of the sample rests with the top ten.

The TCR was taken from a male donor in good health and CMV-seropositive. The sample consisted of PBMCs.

Read as DNA, the sequence is TGTGCCAGCGCTGTAGCGGGAGGGCCGGGGGAGACCCAGTACTTC. It translates as CASAVAGGPGETQYF. In this chain, TRBV13 is recombined with TRBJ2-5; 11 bases in the middle match TRBD2. As encoded in the germline V gene (reference sequence), CDR1 is PRHDT while CDR2 is FYEKMQ. Measured from the cysteine to the phenylalanine, the CDR3 is 15 residues long. The entry retains the CDR3 DNA only, 45 bases that are in frame from base 1. Unmatched junction bases come to 10, with V trimmed by 8 bases and J by 5 bases.